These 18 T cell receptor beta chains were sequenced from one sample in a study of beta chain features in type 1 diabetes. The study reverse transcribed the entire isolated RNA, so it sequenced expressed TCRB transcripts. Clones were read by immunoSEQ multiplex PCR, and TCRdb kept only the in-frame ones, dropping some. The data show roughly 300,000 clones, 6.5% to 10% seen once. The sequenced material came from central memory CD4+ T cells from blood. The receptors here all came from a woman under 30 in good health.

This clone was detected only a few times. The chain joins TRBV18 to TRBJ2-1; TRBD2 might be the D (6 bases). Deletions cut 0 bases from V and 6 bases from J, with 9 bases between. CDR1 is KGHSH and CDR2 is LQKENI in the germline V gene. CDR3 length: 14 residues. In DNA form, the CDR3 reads TGTGCCAGCTCACCACCCAGGGACTTCAATGAGCAGTTCTTC. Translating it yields CASSPPRDFNEQFF.

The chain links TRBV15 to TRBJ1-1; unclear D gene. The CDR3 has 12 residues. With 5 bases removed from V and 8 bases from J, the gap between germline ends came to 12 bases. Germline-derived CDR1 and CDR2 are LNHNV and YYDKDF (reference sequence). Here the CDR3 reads CATSLQDREAFF. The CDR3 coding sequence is TGTGCCACCAGCCTGCAGGACCGGGAAGCTTTCTTT.

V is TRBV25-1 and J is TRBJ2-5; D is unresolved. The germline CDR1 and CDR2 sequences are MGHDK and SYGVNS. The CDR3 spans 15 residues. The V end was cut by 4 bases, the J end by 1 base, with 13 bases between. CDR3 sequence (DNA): TGTGCCAGCAGTGGATTGCTTTTGGGCCAAGAGACCCAGTACTTC. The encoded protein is CASSGLLLGQETQYF.

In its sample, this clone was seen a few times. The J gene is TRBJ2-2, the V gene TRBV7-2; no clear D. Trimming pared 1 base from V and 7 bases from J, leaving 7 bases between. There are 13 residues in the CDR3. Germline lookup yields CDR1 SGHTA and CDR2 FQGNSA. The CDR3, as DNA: TGTGCCAGCAGCTTAGTGCGTGGCGGGGAGCTGTTTTTT. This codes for CASSLVRGGELFF.

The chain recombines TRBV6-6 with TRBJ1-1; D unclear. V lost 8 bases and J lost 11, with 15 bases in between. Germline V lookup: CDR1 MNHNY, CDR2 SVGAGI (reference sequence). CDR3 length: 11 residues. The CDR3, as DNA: TGTGCCAGCTTGAGTTCGGGGTTTGCTTTCTTT. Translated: CASLSSGFAFF.

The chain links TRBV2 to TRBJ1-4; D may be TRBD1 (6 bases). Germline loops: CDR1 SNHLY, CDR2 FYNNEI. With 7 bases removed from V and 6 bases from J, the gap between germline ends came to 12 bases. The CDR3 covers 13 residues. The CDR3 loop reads CASIRDTYEKLFF. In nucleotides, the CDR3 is TGTGCCAGCATCAGGGACACTTATGAAAAACTGTTTTTT.

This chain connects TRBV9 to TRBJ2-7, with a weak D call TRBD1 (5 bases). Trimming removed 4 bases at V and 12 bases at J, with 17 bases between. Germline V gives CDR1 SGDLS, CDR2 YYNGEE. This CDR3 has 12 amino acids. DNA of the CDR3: TGTGCCAGCAGCATCGACAGTGGCTCCCCGTACTTC. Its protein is CASSIDSGSPYF.

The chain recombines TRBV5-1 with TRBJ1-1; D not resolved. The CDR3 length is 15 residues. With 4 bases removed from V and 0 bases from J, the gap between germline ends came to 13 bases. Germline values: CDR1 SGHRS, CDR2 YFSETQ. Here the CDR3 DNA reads TGCGCCAGCAGCAGCTCCGGTTTGGTGAACACTGAAGCTTTCTTT. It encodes CASSSSGLVNTEAFF. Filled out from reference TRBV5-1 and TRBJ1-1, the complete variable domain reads KAGVTQTPRYLIKTRGQQVTLSCSPISGHRSVSWYQQTPGQGLQFLFEYFSETQRNKGNFPGRFSGRQFSNSRSEMNVSTLELGDSALYLCASSSSGLVNTEAFFGQGTRLTVV.

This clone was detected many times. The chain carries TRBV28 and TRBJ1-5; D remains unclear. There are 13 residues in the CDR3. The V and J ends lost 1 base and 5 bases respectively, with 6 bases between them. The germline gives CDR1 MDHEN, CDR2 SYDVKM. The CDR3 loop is CASSLLVDQPQHF. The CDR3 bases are TGTGCCAGCAGTTTATTGGTGGATCAGCCCCAGCATTTT.

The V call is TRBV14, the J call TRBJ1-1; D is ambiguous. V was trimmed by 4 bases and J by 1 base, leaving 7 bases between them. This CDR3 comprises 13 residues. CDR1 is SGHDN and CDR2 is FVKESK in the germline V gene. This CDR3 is CASSRDSNTEAFF. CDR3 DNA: TGTGCCAGCAGCCGTGATTCGAACACTGAAGCTTTCTTT.

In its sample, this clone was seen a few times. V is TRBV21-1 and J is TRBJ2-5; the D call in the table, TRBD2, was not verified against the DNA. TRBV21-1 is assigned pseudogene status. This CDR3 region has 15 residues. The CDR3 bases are TGTGCCAGCAGCAAAGATGCTAGACTTGCCGAGACCCAGTACTTC. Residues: CASSKDARLAETQYF.

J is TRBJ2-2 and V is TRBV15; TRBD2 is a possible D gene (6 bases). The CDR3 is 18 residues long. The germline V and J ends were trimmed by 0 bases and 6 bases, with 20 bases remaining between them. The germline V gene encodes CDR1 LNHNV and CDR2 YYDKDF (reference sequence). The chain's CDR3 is CATSRDPGGGLGSGELFF. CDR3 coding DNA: TGTGCCACCAGCAGAGATCCAGGCGGAGGGTTAGGTTCCGGGGAGCTGTTTTTT.

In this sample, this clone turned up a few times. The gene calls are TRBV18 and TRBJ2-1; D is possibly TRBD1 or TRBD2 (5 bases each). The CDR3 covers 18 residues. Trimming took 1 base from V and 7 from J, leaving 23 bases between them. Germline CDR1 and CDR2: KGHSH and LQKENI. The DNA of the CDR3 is TGTGCCAGCTCACCACGGTCATCTTATGGGGGAGAAGCGAATGAGCAGTTCTTC. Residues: CASSPRSSYGGEANEQFF.

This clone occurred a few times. Written as DNA, the CDR3 is TGTGCCAGCTCACCGTCGAACACTGAAGCTTTCTTT. The encoded protein is CASSPSNTEAFF. The chain joins TRBV18 to TRBJ1-1, with unresolved D. Germline V lookup: CDR1 KGHSH, CDR2 LQKENI. Trimming removed 3 bases from V and 1 base from J, with 3 bases in between. The CDR3 sequence is 12 residues long.

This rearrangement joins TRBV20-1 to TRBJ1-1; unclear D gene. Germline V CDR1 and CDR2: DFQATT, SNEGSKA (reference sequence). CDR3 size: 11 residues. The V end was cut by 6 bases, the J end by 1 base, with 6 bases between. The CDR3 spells CSASTNTEAFF. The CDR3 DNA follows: TGCAGTGCATCAACGAACACTGAAGCTTTCTTT.

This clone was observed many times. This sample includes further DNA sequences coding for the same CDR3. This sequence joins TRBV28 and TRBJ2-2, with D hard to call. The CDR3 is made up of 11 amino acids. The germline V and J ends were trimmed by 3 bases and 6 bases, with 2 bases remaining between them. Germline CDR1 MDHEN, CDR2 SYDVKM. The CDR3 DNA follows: TGTGCCAGCAGTTTCTCCGGGGAGCTGTTTTTT. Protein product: CASSFSGELFF.

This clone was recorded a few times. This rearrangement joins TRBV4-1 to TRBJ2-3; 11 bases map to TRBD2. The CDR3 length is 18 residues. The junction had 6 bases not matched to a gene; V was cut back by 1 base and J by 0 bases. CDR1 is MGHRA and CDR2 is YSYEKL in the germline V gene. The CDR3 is CASSQATWTSGSTDTQYF. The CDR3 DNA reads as TGCGCCAGCAGCCAAGCGACGTGGACTAGCGGGAGCACAGATACGCAGTATTTT.

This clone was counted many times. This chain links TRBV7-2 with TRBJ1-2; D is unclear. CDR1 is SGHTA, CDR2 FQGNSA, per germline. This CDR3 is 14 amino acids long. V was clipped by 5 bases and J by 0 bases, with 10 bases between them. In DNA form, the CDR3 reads TGTGCCAGCAGCCCTCGGACCACTAACTATGGCTACACCTTC. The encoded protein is CASSPRTTNYGYTF.